The clone carrying this TCR beta chain was counted a single time. The data stem from a study of technical replicates of blood from a few donors. Only in-frame clones appear in the TCRdb table, and some are missing; sequencing was by immunoSEQ multiplex PCR. The sample includes 80,000 to 100,000 clones, 95% to 97% of them seen just once. The ends were cut back, 3 bases at V and 3 bases at J, with 13 bases in the middle. This CDR3 is built from 15 residues. Germline lookup yields CDR1 SEHNR and CDR2 FQNEAQ (reference sequence). The chain links TRBV7-9 to TRBJ2-3; weak D call: TRBD2 (6 bases). The sample consisted of T cells isolated from PBMCs. This receptor was obtained from a human donor in good health. This CDR3 reads CASSLPGLETDTQYF. Here the CDR3 DNA reads TGTGCCAGCAGCTTGCCGGGACTTGAAACAGATACGCAGTATTTT.